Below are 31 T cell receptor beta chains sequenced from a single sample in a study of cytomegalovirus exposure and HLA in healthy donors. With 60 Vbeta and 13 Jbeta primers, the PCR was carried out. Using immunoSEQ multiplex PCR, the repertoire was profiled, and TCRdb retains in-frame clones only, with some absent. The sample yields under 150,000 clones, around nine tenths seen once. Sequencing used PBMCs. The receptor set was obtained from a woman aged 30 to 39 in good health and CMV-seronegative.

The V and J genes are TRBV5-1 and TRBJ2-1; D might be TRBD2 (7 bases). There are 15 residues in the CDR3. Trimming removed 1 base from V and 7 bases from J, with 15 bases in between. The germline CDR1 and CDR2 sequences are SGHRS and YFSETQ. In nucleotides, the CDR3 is TGCGCCAGCAGCTTGATGTTAGGGGGAGGGAATGAGCAGTTCTTC. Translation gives CASSLMLGGGNEQFF.

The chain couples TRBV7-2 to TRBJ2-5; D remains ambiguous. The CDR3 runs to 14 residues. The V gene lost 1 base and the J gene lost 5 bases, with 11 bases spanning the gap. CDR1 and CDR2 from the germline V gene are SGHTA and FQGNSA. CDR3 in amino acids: CASSLEASDETQYF. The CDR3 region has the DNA TGTGCCAGCAGCTTAGAGGCCAGCGACGAGACCCAGTACTTC.

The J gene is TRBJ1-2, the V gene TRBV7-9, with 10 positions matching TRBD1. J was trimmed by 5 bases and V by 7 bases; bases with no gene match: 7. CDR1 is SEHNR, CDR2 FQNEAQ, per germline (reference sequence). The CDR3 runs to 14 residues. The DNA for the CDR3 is TGTGCCAGCACTGACAGGGGGCCCGTGTATGGCTACACCTTC. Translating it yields CASTDRGPVYGYTF.

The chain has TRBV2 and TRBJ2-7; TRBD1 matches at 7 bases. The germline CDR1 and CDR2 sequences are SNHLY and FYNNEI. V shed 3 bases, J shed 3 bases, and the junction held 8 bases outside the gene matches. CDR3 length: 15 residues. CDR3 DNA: TGTGCCAGCAGTGACGGGACAGTGATTAACTACGAGCAGTACTTC. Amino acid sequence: CASSDGTVINYEQYF.

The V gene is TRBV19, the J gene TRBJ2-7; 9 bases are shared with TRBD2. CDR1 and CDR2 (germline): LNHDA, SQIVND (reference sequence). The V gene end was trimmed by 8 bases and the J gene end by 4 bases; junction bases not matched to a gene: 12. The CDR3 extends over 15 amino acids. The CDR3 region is CASGVGWGLAYEQYF. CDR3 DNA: TGTGCCAGTGGAGTCGGGTGGGGACTAGCTTACGAGCAGTACTTC.

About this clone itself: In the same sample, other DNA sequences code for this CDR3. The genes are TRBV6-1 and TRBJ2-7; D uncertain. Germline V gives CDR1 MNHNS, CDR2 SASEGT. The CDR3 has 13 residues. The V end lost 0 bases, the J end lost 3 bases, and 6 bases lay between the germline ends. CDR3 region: CASSEAGFYEQYF. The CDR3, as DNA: TGTGCCAGCAGTGAAGCCGGGTTCTACGAGCAGTACTTC.

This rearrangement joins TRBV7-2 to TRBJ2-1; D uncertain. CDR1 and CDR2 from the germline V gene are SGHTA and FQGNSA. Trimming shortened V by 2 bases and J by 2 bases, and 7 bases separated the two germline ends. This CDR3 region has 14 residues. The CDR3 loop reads CASSLPTAYNEQFF. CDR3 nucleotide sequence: TGTGCCAGCAGCTTACCCACAGCCTACAATGAGCAGTTCTTC.

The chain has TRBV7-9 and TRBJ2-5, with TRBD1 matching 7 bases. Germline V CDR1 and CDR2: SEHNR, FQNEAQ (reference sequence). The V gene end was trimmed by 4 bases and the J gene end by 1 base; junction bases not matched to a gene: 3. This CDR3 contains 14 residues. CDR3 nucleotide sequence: TGTGCCAGCAGCTCCTACAGGGGCCAAGAGACCCAGTACTTC. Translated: CASSSYRGQETQYF.

For the CDR3, the DNA is TGTGCCAGCTCTCGCGACAGGGGAGCAACTGAAGCTTTCTTT. This encodes CASSRDRGATEAFF. The chain recombines TRBV18 with TRBJ1-1, with 8 positions matching TRBD1. V lost 6 bases to trimming and J lost 5 bases; unmatched junction nucleotides: 8. Germline assignment: CDR1 KGHSH and CDR2 LQKENI. The CDR3 contains 14 residues.

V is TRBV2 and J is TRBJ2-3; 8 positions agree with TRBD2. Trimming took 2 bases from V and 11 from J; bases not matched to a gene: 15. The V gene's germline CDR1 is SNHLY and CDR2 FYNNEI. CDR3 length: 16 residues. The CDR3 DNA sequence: TGTGCCAGCAGTGAACTAGCGGGTGACAATCGGTTGAGGCAGTATTTT. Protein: CASSELAGDNRLRQYF.

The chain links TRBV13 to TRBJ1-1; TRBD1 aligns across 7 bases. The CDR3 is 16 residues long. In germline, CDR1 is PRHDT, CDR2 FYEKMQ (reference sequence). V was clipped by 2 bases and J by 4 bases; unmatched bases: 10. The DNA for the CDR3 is TGTGCCAGCAGCTTAAATCGTAGGGGGCCGGGCACTGAAGCTTTCTTT. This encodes CASSLNRRGPGTEAFF.

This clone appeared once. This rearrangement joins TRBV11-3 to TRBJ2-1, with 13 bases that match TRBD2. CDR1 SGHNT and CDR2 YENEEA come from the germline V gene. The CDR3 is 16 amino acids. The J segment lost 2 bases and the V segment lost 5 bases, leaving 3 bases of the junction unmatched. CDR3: CASSPGLAGAYNEQFF. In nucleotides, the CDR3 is TGTGCCAGCAGCCCCGGACTAGCGGGAGCCTACAATGAGCAGTTCTTC.

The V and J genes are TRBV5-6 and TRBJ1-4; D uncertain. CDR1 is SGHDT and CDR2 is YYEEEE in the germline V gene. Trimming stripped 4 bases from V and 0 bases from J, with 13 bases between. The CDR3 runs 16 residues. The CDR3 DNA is TGTGCCAGCAGCAGCCTCGCCGGAGCAACTAATGAAAAACTGTTTTTT. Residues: CASSSLAGATNEKLFF.

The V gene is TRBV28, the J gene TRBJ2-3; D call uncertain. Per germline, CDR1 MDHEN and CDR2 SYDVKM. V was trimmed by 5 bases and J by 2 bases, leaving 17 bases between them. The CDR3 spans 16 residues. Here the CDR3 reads CASSRQDHQTTDTQYF. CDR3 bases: TGTGCCAGCAGTCGCCAGGATCACCAAACCACAGATACGCAGTATTTT.

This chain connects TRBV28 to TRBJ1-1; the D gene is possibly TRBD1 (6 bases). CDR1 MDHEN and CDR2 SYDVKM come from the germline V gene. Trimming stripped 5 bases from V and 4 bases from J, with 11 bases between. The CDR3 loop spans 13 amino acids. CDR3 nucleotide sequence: TGTGCCAGCAGTCAAAGGGGGACCACTGAAGCTTTCTTT. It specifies CASSQRGTTEAFF.

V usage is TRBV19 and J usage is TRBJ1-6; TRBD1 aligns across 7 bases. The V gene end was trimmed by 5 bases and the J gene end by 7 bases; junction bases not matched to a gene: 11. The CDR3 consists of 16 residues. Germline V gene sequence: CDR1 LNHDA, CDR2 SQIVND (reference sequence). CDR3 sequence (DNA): TGTGCCAGTAGTCTTTGGTCGGGGACAGCAAATTCACCCCTCCACTTT. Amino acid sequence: CASSLWSGTANSPLHF.

The chain's CDR3 is CSVGQTQDTQYF. The CDR3 nucleotides are TGCAGCGTTGGACAGACCCAAGATACGCAGTATTTT. This chain connects TRBV29-1 to TRBJ2-3; D may be TRBD1 (5 bases). The V end was cut by 4 bases, the J end by 5 bases, with 10 bases between. The CDR3 runs 12 residues. Germline loops: CDR1 SQVTM, CDR2 ANQGSEA.

CDR3 region: CSVLTGNQPQHF. The CDR3 nucleotides read TGCAGCGTCTTGACAGGGAATCAGCCCCAGCATTTT. This sequence joins TRBV29-1 and TRBJ1-5; 7 nucleotides agree with TRBD1. The CDR3 is 12 amino acids. Germline CDR1 is SQVTM and CDR2 is ANQGSEA. V lost 6 bases, J lost 4 bases, and 3 bases stayed unmatched.

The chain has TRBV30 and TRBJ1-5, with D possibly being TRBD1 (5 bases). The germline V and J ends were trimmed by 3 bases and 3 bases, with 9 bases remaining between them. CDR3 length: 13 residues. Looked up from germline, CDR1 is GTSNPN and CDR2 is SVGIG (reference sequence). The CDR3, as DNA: TGTGCCTGGAGCGCAGGGAACAATCAGCCCCAGCATTTT. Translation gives CAWSAGNNQPQHF.

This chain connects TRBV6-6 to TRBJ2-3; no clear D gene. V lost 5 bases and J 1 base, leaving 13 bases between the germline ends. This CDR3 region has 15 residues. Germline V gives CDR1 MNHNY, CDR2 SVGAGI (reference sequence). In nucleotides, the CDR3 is TGTGCCAGCAGTCTAATGGTATCGGGCACAGATACGCAGTATTTT. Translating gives CASSLMVSGTDTQYF.

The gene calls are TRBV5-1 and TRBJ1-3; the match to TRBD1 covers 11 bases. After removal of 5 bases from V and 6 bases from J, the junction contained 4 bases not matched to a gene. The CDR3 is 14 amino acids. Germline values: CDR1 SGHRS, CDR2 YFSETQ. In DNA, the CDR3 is TGCGCCAGCAGACCGGGACAGGGGGTAAACACCATATATTTT. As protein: CASRPGQGVNTIYF. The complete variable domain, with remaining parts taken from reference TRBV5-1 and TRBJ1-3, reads KAGVTQTPRYLIKTRGQQVTLSCSPISGHRSVSWYQQTPGQGLQFLFEYFSETQRNKGNFPGRFSGRQFSNSRSEMNVSTLELGDSALYLCASRPGQGVNTIYFGEGSWLTVV.

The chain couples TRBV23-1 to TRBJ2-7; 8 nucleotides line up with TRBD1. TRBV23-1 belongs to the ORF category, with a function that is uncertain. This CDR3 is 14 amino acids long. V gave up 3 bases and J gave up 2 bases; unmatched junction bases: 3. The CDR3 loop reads CASSHGQGTYEQYF. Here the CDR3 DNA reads TGCGCCAGCAGTCATGGACAGGGAACCTACGAGCAGTACTTC.

The CDR3 sequence is CSVGGGIGRGVETQYF. CDR3 DNA: TGCAGCGTTGGGGGGGGGATAGGGAGAGGGGTAGAGACCCAGTACTTC. The chain combines TRBV29-1 with TRBJ2-5, with 7 bases aligning to TRBD2. V lost 4 bases and J lost 4; bases outside the gene matches: 15. Germline loops: CDR1 SQVTM, CDR2 ANQGSEA. The CDR3 totals 16 residues.

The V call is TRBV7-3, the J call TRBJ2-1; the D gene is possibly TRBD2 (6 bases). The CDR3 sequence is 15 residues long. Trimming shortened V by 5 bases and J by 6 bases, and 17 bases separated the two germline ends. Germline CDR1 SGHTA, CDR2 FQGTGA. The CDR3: CASSMDYYKGNEQFF. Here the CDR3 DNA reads TGTGCCAGCAGCATGGACTACTACAAGGGCAATGAGCAGTTCTTC.

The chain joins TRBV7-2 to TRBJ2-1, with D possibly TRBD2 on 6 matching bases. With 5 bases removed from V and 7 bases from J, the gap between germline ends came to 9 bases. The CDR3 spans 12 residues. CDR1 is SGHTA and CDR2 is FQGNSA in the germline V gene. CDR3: CASSRLVNEQFF. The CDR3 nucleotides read TGTGCCAGCAGCCGACTAGTGAATGAGCAGTTCTTC.

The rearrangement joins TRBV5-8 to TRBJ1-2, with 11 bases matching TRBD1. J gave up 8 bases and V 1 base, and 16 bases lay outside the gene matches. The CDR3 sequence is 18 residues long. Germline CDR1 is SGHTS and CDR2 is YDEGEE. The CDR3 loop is CASSLMDRGPFPQRGYTF. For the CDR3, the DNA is TGTGCCAGCAGCTTGATGGACAGGGGGCCATTCCCCCAGCGAGGCTACACCTTC.

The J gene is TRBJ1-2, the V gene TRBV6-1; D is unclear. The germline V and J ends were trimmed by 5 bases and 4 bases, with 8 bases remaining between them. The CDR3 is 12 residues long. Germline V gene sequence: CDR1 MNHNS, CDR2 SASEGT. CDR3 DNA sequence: TGTGCCAGCAGTCCCGCGGGCTATGGCTACACCTTC. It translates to CASSPAGYGYTF.

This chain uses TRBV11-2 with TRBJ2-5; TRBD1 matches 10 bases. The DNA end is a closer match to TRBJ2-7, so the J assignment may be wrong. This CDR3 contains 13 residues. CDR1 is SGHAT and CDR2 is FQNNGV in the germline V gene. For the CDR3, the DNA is TGTGCCAGCAGCTCGGACAGGGGGGACGAGCAGTACTTC. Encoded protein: CASSSDRGDEQYF.

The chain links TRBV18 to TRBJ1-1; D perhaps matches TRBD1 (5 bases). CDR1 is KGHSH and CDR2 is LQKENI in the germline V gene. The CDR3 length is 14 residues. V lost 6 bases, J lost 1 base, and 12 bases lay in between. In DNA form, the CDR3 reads TGTGCCAGCTCCCCTCAGGGAGGGAACACTGAAGCTTTCTTT. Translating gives CASSPQGGNTEAFF.

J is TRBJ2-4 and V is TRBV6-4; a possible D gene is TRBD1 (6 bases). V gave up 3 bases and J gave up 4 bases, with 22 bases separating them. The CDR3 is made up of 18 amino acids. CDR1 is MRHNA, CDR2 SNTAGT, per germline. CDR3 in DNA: TGTGCCAGCAGTGAAACAGGAGTTGCTAACAGGGAAAAAAACATTCAGTACTTC. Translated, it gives CASSETGVANREKNIQYF.

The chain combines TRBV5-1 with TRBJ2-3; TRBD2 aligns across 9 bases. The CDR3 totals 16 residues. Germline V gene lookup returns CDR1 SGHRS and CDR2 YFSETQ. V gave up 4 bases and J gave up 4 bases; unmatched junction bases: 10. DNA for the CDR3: TGCGCCAGCAGCCCGGGGACTAGCCGTTCCTCAGATACGCAGTATTTT. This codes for CASSPGTSRSSDTQYF. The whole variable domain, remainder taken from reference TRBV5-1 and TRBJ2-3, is KAGVTQTPRYLIKTRGQQVTLSCSPISGHRSVSWYQQTPGQGLQFLFEYFSETQRNKGNFPGRFSGRQFSNSRSEMNVSTLELGDSALYLCASSPGTSRSSDTQYFGPGTRLTVL.